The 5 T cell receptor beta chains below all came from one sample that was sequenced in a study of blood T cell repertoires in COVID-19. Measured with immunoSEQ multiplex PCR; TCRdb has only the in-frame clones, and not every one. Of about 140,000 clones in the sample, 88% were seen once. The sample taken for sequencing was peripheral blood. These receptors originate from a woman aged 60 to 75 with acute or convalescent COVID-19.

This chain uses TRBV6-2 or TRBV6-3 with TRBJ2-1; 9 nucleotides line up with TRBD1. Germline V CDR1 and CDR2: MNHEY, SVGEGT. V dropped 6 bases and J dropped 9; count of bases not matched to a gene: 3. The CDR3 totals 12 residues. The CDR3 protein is CASSDRGFEQFF. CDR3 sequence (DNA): TGTGCCAGCAGCGACAGGGGGTTTGAGCAGTTCTTC.

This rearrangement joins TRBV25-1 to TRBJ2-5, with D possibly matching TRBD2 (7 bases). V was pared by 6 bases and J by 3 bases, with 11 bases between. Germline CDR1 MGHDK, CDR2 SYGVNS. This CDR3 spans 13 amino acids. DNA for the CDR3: TGTGCCAGCAGCAGGGGAGGGAAAGAGACCCAGTACTTC. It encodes CASSRGGKETQYF.

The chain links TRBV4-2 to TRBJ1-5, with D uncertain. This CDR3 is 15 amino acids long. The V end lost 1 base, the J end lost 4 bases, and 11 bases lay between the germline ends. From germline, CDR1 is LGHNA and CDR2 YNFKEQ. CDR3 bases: TGTGCCAGCAGCCAAGGGTCCGCGCCGAATCAGCCCCAGCATTTT. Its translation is CASSQGSAPNQPQHF.

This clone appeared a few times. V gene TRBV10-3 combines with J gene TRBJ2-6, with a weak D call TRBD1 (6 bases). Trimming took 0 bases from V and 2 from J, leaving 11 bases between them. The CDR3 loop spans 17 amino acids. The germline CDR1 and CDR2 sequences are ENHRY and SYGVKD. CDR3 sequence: CAISESGPGAGANVLTF. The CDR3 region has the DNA TGTGCCATCAGTGAGTCGGGGCCAGGGGCTGGGGCCAACGTCCTGACTTTC.

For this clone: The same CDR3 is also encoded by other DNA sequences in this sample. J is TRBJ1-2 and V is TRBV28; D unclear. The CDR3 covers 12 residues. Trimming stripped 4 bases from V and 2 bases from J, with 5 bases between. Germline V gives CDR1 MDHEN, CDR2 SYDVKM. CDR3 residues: CASSSSNYGYTF. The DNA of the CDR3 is TGTGCCAGCAGTTCGAGCAACTATGGCTACACCTTC.